Shown below are 25 T cell receptor beta chains from a single sample sequenced in a study of response to subunit inactivated influenza vaccine. TCRdb reanalysed the RT-PCR reads using MiXCR and keeps one entry per CDR3 protein. The sample has more than 700,000 distinct CDR3 sequences, 21% seen once. Sequencing used PBMCs from blood, obtained more than 4 days after vaccination. The receptors here all came from a man in his forties or fifties who received an inactivated influenza vaccine.

This clonotype has more than one count but fewer than ten. The chain carries TRBV20-1 and TRBJ2-3; no reliable D call. The CDR3 length is 13 residues. Looked up from germline, CDR1 is DFQATT and CDR2 is SNEGSKA (reference sequence). V dropped 3 bases and J dropped 2 bases, with 9 bases sitting between them. CDR3 protein: CSASLGYTDTQYF. The CDR3 nucleotides read TGCAGTGCTAGTTTAGGGTACACAGATACGCAGTATTTT.

The V call is TRBV20-1, the J call TRBJ2-1; 7 bases are a match to TRBD2. After removal of 3 bases from V and 3 bases from J, the junction contained 2 bases not matched to a gene. This CDR3 has 13 residues. CDR1 and CDR2 (germline): DFQATT, SNEGSKA (reference sequence). CDR3 DNA sequence: TGCAGTGCTAGTAGCGGGTTCTACAATGAGCAGTTCTTC. It yields the protein CSASSGFYNEQFF.

The V and J genes are TRBV27 and TRBJ1-2; no clear D gene. CDR1 is MNHEY and CDR2 is SMNVEV in the germline V gene (reference sequence). Trimming shortened V by 5 bases and J by 6 bases, and 7 bases separated the two germline ends. This CDR3 region has 11 residues. In DNA form, the CDR3 reads TGTGCCAGCAGTCCCCGTGATGGCTACACCTTC. Its protein product is CASSPRDGYTF.

The sample holds a few counts of this clonotype. The rearrangement links TRBV5-1 to TRBJ2-5, with D unresolved. The CDR3 loop spans 17 amino acids. The V gene's germline CDR1 is SGHRS and CDR2 YFSETQ. The V and J ends lost 3 bases and 0 bases respectively, with 18 bases between them. The CDR3 spells CASSWTSRQVYQETQYF. CDR3 DNA: TGCGCCAGCAGCTGGACGTCCAGGCAGGTGTACCAAGAGACCCAGTACTTC.

The chain joins TRBV18 to TRBJ2-1, with D perhaps TRBD1 or TRBD2 (6 bases each). The V gene's germline CDR1 is KGHSH and CDR2 LQKENI. The CDR3 contains 13 residues. Trimming cost V 2 bases and J 7 bases, with 9 bases left between them. Here the CDR3 reads CASSPRGVNEQFF. The CDR3 DNA follows: TGTGCCAGCTCACCAAGGGGGGTGAATGAGCAGTTCTTC.

V and J are TRBV27 and TRBJ1-6; D not resolved. Germline lookup yields CDR1 MNHEY and CDR2 SMNVEV (reference sequence). Trimming pared 5 bases from V and 10 bases from J, leaving 12 bases between. The CDR3 spans 13 residues. The CDR3 region is CASSNRTYSPLHF. The DNA of the CDR3 is TGTGCCAGCAGTAACCGGACGTACTCACCCCTCCACTTT.

The genes are TRBV5-1 and TRBJ1-2; D ambiguous. Germline V gene data show CDR1 as SGHRS and CDR2 as YFSETQ. V was clipped by 0 bases and J by 0 bases, with 9 bases between them. The CDR3 spans 15 residues. The CDR3 loop reads CASSLGGDTNYGYTF. CDR3 nucleotide sequence: TGCGCCAGCAGCTTGGGGGGAGACACTAACTATGGCTACACCTTC.

This clonotype was seen a few times. The rearrangement links TRBV3-1 to TRBJ1-1; D remains unclear. Trimming removed 4 bases from V and 2 bases from J, with 11 bases in between. The germline V gene has CDR1 LGHDT and CDR2 YNNKEL (reference sequence). This CDR3 is built from 14 residues. This chain's CDR3 is CASSPHAGNTEAFF. The CDR3 DNA reads TGTGCCAGCAGCCCGCACGCGGGTAACACTGAAGCTTTCTTT.

This clonotype was observed a handful of times. The chain recombines TRBV7-9 with TRBJ2-7, with 8 bases lining up with TRBD2. V lost 4 bases to trimming and J lost 6 bases; unmatched junction nucleotides: 14. The CDR3 length is 16 residues. Germline loops: CDR1 SEHNR, CDR2 FQNEAQ (reference sequence). The CDR3 DNA reads TGTGCCAGCAGCTCCCTGACTAGCGAGAGGGTCCGCGAGCAGTACTTC. It codes for CASSSLTSERVREQYF.

This chain links TRBV5-5 with TRBJ2-7; unclear D gene. V lost 0 bases to trimming and J lost 3 bases, with 10 bases between them. CDR1 and CDR2 from the germline V gene are SGHKS and YYEKEE (reference sequence). The CDR3 loop spans 14 amino acids. The CDR3 coding sequence is TGTGCCAGCAGCTTGGAGCTCAGCTACTACGAGCAGTACTTC. Protein: CASSLELSYYEQYF.

This clonotype has ten or more counts. The J gene is TRBJ2-2, the V gene TRBV5-5, with D tentatively TRBD1 (6 bases). The CDR3 sequence is 16 residues long. Germline-derived CDR1 and CDR2 are SGHKS and YYEKEE (reference sequence). The germline V and J ends were trimmed by 3 bases and 0 bases, with 12 bases remaining between them. The CDR3: CASSSRQATNTGELFF. CDR3 coding DNA: TGTGCCAGCAGCTCCCGACAGGCTACGAACACCGGGGAGCTGTTTTTT.

The CDR3 loop is CATRGPGYNEQFF. The CDR3 DNA follows: TGTGCCACAAGGGGGCCGGGCTACAATGAGCAGTTCTTC. The chain is built from TRBV24-1 and TRBJ2-1; 7 nucleotides match TRBD1. Trimming at V came to 10 bases and at J to 3 bases, leaving 5 bases not matched to a gene. The germline V gene encodes CDR1 KGHDR and CDR2 SFDVKD. This CDR3 has 13 amino acids.

The chain carries TRBV12-5 and TRBJ2-4; 7 nucleotides line up with TRBD1. Trimming cost V 5 bases and J 0 bases; bases outside gene matches: 1. There are 14 residues in the CDR3. The germline CDR1 and CDR2 sequences are LGHNT and FRNRAP. The CDR3 nucleotides are TGTGCTAGTGGTCCAGGGGGAGCCAAAAACATTCAGTACTTC. It yields the protein CASGPGGAKNIQYF.

This chain joins TRBV4-1 and TRBJ1-2; D ambiguous. Per the germline V gene, CDR1 is MGHRA and CDR2 is YSYEKL. There are 16 residues in the CDR3. V was cut by 5 bases and J by 3 bases, with 19 bases left in between. CDR3 bases: TGCGCCAGCAGCACCCGGACCAATCGGACGTACTATGGCTACACCTTC. Amino acids: CASSTRTNRTYYGYTF.

This clonotype has just a few counts. V gene TRBV12-3 or TRBV12-4 combines with J gene TRBJ2-7; 11 positions agree with TRBD2. After removal of 5 bases from V and 0 bases from J, the junction contained 3 bases not matched to a gene. The CDR3 is 15 residues long. CDR3 loop: CASSTTSGNSYEQYF. The CDR3 DNA is TGTGCCAGCAGTACGACTAGCGGGAACTCCTACGAGCAGTACTTC.

This clonotype appeared a few times. V and J are TRBV2 and TRBJ1-6; no clear D. V lost 7 bases and J 6 bases, leaving 19 bases between the germline ends. Germline V CDR1 and CDR2: SNHLY, FYNNEI. This CDR3 contains 16 residues. DNA for the CDR3: TGTGCCAGCACCGAGACACCAGAGTCAACTAATTCACCCCTCCACTTT. Its translation is CASTETPESTNSPLHF.

The table lists this clonotype with a few counts. The chain is built from TRBV2 and TRBJ2-7, with 7 nucleotides matching TRBD1. CDR1 is SNHLY, CDR2 FYNNEI, per germline. V was clipped by 4 bases and J by 3 bases; unmatched bases: 9. The CDR3 consists of 15 residues. The CDR3 nucleotides read TGTGCCAGCAGTGGAACAGGACAGGAAGGCTACGAGCAGTACTTC. Translating gives CASSGTGQEGYEQYF. Supplemented by reference TRBV2 and TRBJ2-7, the full variable domain reads EPEVTQTPSHQVTQMGQEVILRCVPISNHLYFYWYRQILGQKVEFLVSFYNNEISEKSEIFDDQFSVERPDGSNFTLKIRSTKLEDSAMYFCASSGTGQEGYEQYFGPGTRLTVT.

This clonotype rates as medium-sized. The rearrangement links TRBV5-1 to TRBJ2-7; possibly TRBD2 for D (5 bases). This CDR3 comprises 14 residues. V lost 4 bases, J lost 0 bases, and 11 bases lay in between. CDR1 is SGHRS and CDR2 is YFSETQ in the germline V gene. DNA of the CDR3: TGCGCCAGCAGCAACCCCCGGGGCTCCTACGAGCAGTACTTC. This translates into CASSNPRGSYEQYF.

This clonotype was counted once. The gene calls are TRBV20-1 and TRBJ2-7; 8 nucleotides line up with TRBD2. Germline loops: CDR1 DFQATT, CDR2 SNEGSKA (reference sequence). After removal of 1 base from V and 0 bases from J, the junction contained 5 bases not matched to a gene. The CDR3 is made up of 15 amino acids. CDR3 sequence: CSARASGGSSYEQYF. The CDR3 bases are TGCAGTGCTAGAGCGAGCGGGGGCAGCTCCTACGAGCAGTACTTC.

This clonotype was seen repeatedly, ten times or more. The chain joins TRBV20-1 to TRBJ2-6; D unclear. The V end lost 3 bases, the J end lost 4 bases, and 1 base lay between the germline ends. The CDR3 is 11 residues long. CDR1 is DFQATT and CDR2 is SNEGSKA in the germline V gene (reference sequence). The DNA of the CDR3 is TGCAGTGCTAGCGGGGCCAACGTCCTGACTTTC. Its protein is CSASGANVLTF.

J is TRBJ2-3 and V is TRBV10-3, with D perhaps being TRBD1 or TRBD2 (6 bases each). This CDR3 contains 15 residues. Germline V CDR1 and CDR2: ENHRY, SYGVKD. Between the trimmed V and J ends, which lost 6 bases and 4 bases, there was a span of 17 bases. CDR3 bases: TGTGCCATCAGCCTTGGGGGGCTTGAGGCAGATACGCAGTATTTT. Translation: CAISLGGLEADTQYF.

This chain links TRBV10-1 with TRBJ1-5; unclear D gene. Germline-derived CDR1 and CDR2 are WNHNN and SYGVQD (reference sequence). Between the trimmed V and J ends, which lost 7 bases and 2 bases, there was a span of 12 bases. This CDR3 has 14 amino acids. Here the CDR3 DNA reads TGCGCCAGCACTTTAGGAGCACGCAATCAGCCCCAGCATTTT. It yields the protein CASTLGARNQPQHF.

A few counts support this clonotype. J is TRBJ1-6 and V is TRBV20-1; tentative D call: TRBD1 (6 bases). V lost 4 bases and J lost 7, with 11 bases in between. Germline CDR1 DFQATT, CDR2 SNEGSKA (reference sequence). The CDR3 sequence is 13 residues long. This chain's CDR3 is CSATLRGNSPLHF. The CDR3, as DNA: TGCAGTGCTACATTAAGGGGGAATTCACCCCTCCACTTT.

CDR3 amino acids: CASSPRTGPGYGYTF. The CDR3 DNA reads as TGTGCCAGCAGCCCCCGGACAGGCCCCGGGTATGGCTACACCTTC. The chain uses TRBV7-2 and TRBJ1-2; 7 bases line up with TRBD1. The CDR3 consists of 15 residues. The germline V gene encodes CDR1 SGHTA and CDR2 FQGNSA. The junction had 11 bases not matched to a gene; V was cut back by 5 bases and J by 5 bases.

This clonotype came up a few times. The rearrangement uses TRBV6-5 and TRBJ1-5; perhaps TRBD1 as D (6 bases). CDR1 is MNHEY, CDR2 SVGAGI, per germline. V was cut by 0 bases and J by 8 bases, with 23 bases left in between. CDR3 size: 18 residues. This chain's CDR3 is CASSYSWDKTRPVEPQHF. The CDR3, as DNA: TGTGCCAGCAGTTACTCGTGGGACAAAACCCGCCCCGTGGAGCCCCAGCATTTT.